A selection of T cell receptor beta chains follows, all from one sample in a study of PD-L1 blockade in urothelial cancer. Libraries were prepared by immunoSEQ multiplex PCR; TCRdb keeps only in-frame clonotypes and omits some of them. The sample lists around 40,000 clones; roughly 36% were seen once. The source was tumor tissue, collected before atezolizumab (anti-PD-L1) treatment. These TCRs come from a man aged 55 to 70 with urothelial cancer. Both conserved end residues are part of each CDR3. D genes are given only for firm matches. Where a row states a size, it is once, few, many or the class of an expanded clone; other rows omit it.

d_call	clone_size	j_call	v_call	cdr3_nt	cdr3_aa
TRBD1	.	TRBJ2-3	TRBV10-3	TGTGCCATCAGTGAGTCCTGGACAGGGATAACGGCGGGCGGGAAGAATACAGATACGCAGTATTTT	CAISESWTGITAGGKNTDTQYF
.	few	TRBJ1-2	TRBV11-3	TGTGCCAGCAGCTTAGAGGCAGGGCACTATGGCTACACCTTC	CASSLEAGHYGYTF
.	.	TRBJ1-4	TRBV29-1	TGCAGCGCTTCGGAGCAGTCTAATGAAAAACTGTTTTTT	CSASEQSNEKLFF
TRBD2	few	TRBJ2-3	TRBV5-1	TGCGCCAGCAGCTTGAACAGCGGGAGGGTTGCAGATACGCAGTATTTT	CASSLNSGRVADTQYF
TRBD1	.	TRBJ1-5	TRBV28	TGTGCCAGCAGTCCCCCCGGGACAGCCTTTTACAATCAGCCCCAGCATTTT	CASSPPGTAFYNQPQHF
TRBD2	.	TRBJ2-1	TRBV29-1	TGCAGCGTTGCCCCTCCCTGGCTAGCGGGAGGAAGTAATGAGCAGTTCTTC	CSVAPPWLAGGSNEQFF
.	.	TRBJ1-5	TRBV18	TGTGCCAGCTCACCCTCCGGAGGGGGAGTGGGCAATCAGCCCCAGCATTTT	CASSPSGGGVGNQPQHF
TRBD2	few	TRBJ2-3	TRBV5-1	TGCGCCAGCAGCTTGGGGGGGACTAGCTTCACAGATACGCAGTATTTT	CASSLGGTSFTDTQYF
TRBD2	.	TRBJ2-3	TRBV18	TGTGCCAGCTCACCCGGAGGACTAGCGAAACGCACAGATACGCAGTATTTT	CASSPGGLAKRTDTQYF
TRBD1	.	TRBJ1-2	TRBV19	TGTGCCAGTAGTATAGTAGGACAGGTTATAAACTATGGCTACACCTTC	CASSIVGQVINYGYTF
.	once	TRBJ2-5	TRBV18	TGTGCCAGCTCACTGGGTAGAGAGACCCAGTACTTC	CASSLGRETQYF
.	.	TRBJ2-3	TRBV10-3	TGTGCCATCAGTGAGTCGGGATCAGATACGCAGTATTTT	CAISESGSDTQYF
.	few	TRBJ2-6	TRBV5-1	TGCGCCAGCAGCTCATCGCGCTCTGGGGCCAACGTCCTGACTTTC	CASSSSRSGANVLTF